A single sample is the source of the 21 T cell receptor beta chains below, sequenced in a study of blood T cell repertoires in COVID-19. Generated by immunoSEQ multiplex PCR, the TCRdb table keeps only in-frame clones and is missing some. The table records about 150,000 clones, around 85% of them present only once. What was sequenced was peripheral blood. All receptors come from an elderly woman with acute or convalescent COVID-19.

V gene TRBV30 combines with J gene TRBJ1-6, with 8 bases identical to TRBD1. CDR3 length: 14 amino acids. V lost 5 bases, J lost 6 bases, and 6 bases stayed unmatched. Germline CDR1 reads GTSNPN; CDR2 reads SVGIG (reference sequence). DNA for the CDR3: TGTGCCTGGGCGCCGGACAGGGCTAATTCACCCCTCCACTTT. Its translation is CAWAPDRANSPLHF.

This chain uses TRBV2 with TRBJ1-1; D may be TRBD1 (6 bases). CDR1 SNHLY and CDR2 FYNNEI come from the germline V gene. The CDR3 has 13 amino acids. V lost 4 bases and J lost 5, with 11 bases in between. CDR3: CASSGDTLTEAFF. The CDR3 DNA sequence: TGTGCCAGCAGTGGGGACACTTTGACTGAAGCTTTCTTT.

This clone has just one count. The V gene is TRBV7-8, the J gene TRBJ1-2; 7 positions agree with TRBD1. From germline, CDR1 is SGHVS and CDR2 FQNEAQ. V trimming: 1 base; J trimming: 4 bases; junction bases outside the gene matches: 6. The CDR3 is 15 amino acids. The CDR3 nucleotides are TGTGCCAGCAGCTTAGTGGCAGGGGGATTCTATGGCTACACCTTC. Translating gives CASSLVAGGFYGYTF.

This clone was seen just once. This chain uses TRBV5-6 with TRBJ2-3; D is unresolved. The V end lost 5 bases, the J end lost 0 bases, and 13 bases lay between the germline ends. CDR1 and CDR2 from the germline V gene are SGHDT and YYEEEE. The CDR3 has 15 amino acids. CDR3 sequence: CASSFIVQSTDTQYF. CDR3 DNA sequence: TGTGCCAGCAGTTTTATAGTACAGAGCACAGATACGCAGTATTTT.

This clone was seen only a few times. This chain connects TRBV7-2 to TRBJ1-1; D is uncertain. The CDR3 consists of 11 residues. The V gene's germline CDR1 is SGHTA and CDR2 FQGNSA. The V end was cut by 3 bases, the J end by 5 bases, with 4 bases between. CDR3 protein: CASSLETEAFF. DNA for the CDR3: TGTGCCAGCAGCTTGGAGACTGAAGCTTTCTTT.

V usage is TRBV29-1 and J usage is TRBJ1-1; 7 nucleotides match TRBD1. The CDR3 is 13 amino acids. CDR1 SQVTM and CDR2 ANQGSEA come from the germline V gene. J gave up 3 bases and V 5 bases, and 6 bases lay outside the gene matches. The CDR3 here is CSVRQGQDTEAFF. In DNA form, the CDR3 reads TGCAGCGTTCGACAGGGTCAGGACACTGAAGCTTTCTTT.

The rearrangement uses TRBV4-2 and TRBJ2-3; 8 nucleotides line up with TRBD1. With 0 bases clipped from V and 1 base from J, the junction kept 9 bases outside the gene matches. Germline CDR1 LGHNA, CDR2 YNFKEQ. The CDR3 is 18 residues long. The CDR3 sequence is CASSQDSGQGRRTDTQYF. In DNA, the CDR3 is TGTGCCAGCAGCCAAGACTCCGGACAGGGTCGGCGCACAGATACGCAGTATTTT.

The J gene is TRBJ2-7, the V gene TRBV3-1 (or the pseudogene TRBV3-2); D remains ambiguous. The ends were cut back, 4 bases at V and 0 bases at J, with 4 bases in the middle. CDR3 length: 12 amino acids. Germline V gene sequence: CDR1 LGHDT, CDR2 YNNKEL (reference sequence). The CDR3 here is CASSRSSYEQYF. DNA of the CDR3: TGTGCCAGCAGCCGGAGCTCCTACGAGCAGTACTTC.

This clone was picked up a small number of times. The chain links TRBV4-1 to TRBJ2-3; 7 bases are a match to TRBD1. CDR1 MGHRA and CDR2 YSYEKL come from the germline V gene. CDR3 length equals 14 residues. V was pared by 6 bases and J by 1 base, with 4 bases of the junction left unmatched. CDR3 in DNA: TGCGCCAGCAGGCAGACAGGGCGCACAGATACGCAGTATTTT. This encodes CASRQTGRTDTQYF.

The J gene is TRBJ1-5, the V gene TRBV18; D gene unclear. With 2 bases removed from V and 2 bases from J, the gap between germline ends came to 7 bases. The CDR3 spans 14 residues. Per germline, CDR1 KGHSH and CDR2 LQKENI. CDR3 loop: CASSPFTGNQPQHF. CDR3 DNA: TGTGCCAGCTCACCATTTACGGGCAATCAGCCCCAGCATTTT.

CDR3 DNA sequence: TGTGCCAGCAATGGGAGGGGGGATTACAGCGGAAACACCATATATTTT. Its translation is CASNGRGDYSGNTIYF. J is TRBJ1-3 and V is TRBV2; TRBD1 might be the D (6 bases). The germline V gene has CDR1 SNHLY and CDR2 FYNNEI. With 7 bases removed from V and 4 bases from J, the gap between germline ends came to 20 bases. The CDR3 covers 16 residues.

This chain uses TRBV19 with TRBJ2-7; 9 nucleotides match TRBD1. Trimming removed 5 bases from V and 4 bases from J; junction bases left unmatched: 12. CDR1 is LNHDA and CDR2 is SQIVND in the germline V gene (reference sequence). CDR3 length: 16 residues. In nucleotides, the CDR3 is TGTGCCAGTAGTCCCGGGACAGGGAACTCGCAGTACGAGCAGTACTTC. As protein: CASSPGTGNSQYEQYF. The full variable domain, in which reference TRBV19 and TRBJ2-7 provide the parts outside the CDR3, is DGGITQSPKYLFRKEGQNVTLSCEQNLNHDAMYWYRQDPGQGLRLIYYSQIVNDFQKGDIAEGYSVSREKKESFPLTVTSAQKNPTAFYLCASSPGTGNSQYEQYFGPGTRLTVT.

J is TRBJ2-5 and V is TRBV3-1 (or the pseudogene TRBV3-2); tentative D call: TRBD1 (5 bases). The CDR3 covers 17 residues. Germline assignment: CDR1 LGHDT and CDR2 YNNKEL (reference sequence). Trimming took off 1 base at V and 5 bases at J, with 20 bases between the two ends. The CDR3 reads CASSQGGPAAGKETQYF. The CDR3 DNA sequence: TGTGCCAGCAGCCAAGGAGGTCCGGCCGCAGGGAAGGAGACCCAGTACTTC.

The chain carries TRBV7-8 and TRBJ2-1; 12 bases are a match to TRBD1. Germline-derived CDR1 and CDR2 are SGHVS and FQNEAQ. V was pared by 0 bases and J by 12 bases, with 3 bases of the junction left unmatched. This CDR3 contains 14 residues. The CDR3 DNA reads as TGTGCCAGCAGCTTAGCAGGGACAGGGGGCGTGCAGTTCTTC. Amino acids: CASSLAGTGGVQFF.

V and J are TRBV18 and TRBJ1-5; 10 nucleotides agree with TRBD1. V dropped 2 bases and J dropped 8; count of bases not matched to a gene: 0. There are 13 residues in the CDR3. Per the germline V gene, CDR1 is KGHSH and CDR2 is LQKENI. The chain's CDR3 is CASSPGQGEPQHF. The CDR3 coding sequence is TGTGCCAGCTCACCAGGACAGGGGGAGCCCCAGCATTTT.

V and J are TRBV4-3 and TRBJ1-2, with D unclear. The CDR3 consists of 14 residues. Germline CDR1 is LGHNA and CDR2 is YSLEER. Between the trimmed V and J ends, which lost 0 bases and 5 bases, there was a span of 10 bases. The CDR3 here is CASSQDSQAYGYTF. The CDR3 bases are TGCGCCAGCAGCCAAGATAGTCAGGCATATGGCTACACCTTC.

The CDR3 region has the DNA TGCGCCAGCAGTTACGGGACTAGCGGGGATGAGCAGTACTTC. Its protein product is CASSYGTSGDEQYF. J is TRBJ2-7 and V is TRBV5-1, with 13 bases matching TRBD2. The CDR3 loop spans 14 amino acids. With 5 bases clipped from V and 7 bases from J, the junction kept 6 bases outside the gene matches. Looked up from germline, CDR1 is SGHRS and CDR2 is YFSETQ.

This clone showed up just once. The chain has TRBV2 and TRBJ1-6; 11 bases are a match to TRBD1. Per germline, CDR1 SNHLY and CDR2 FYNNEI. Trimming at V came to 4 bases and at J to 7 bases, leaving 6 bases not matched to a gene. The CDR3 spans 16 residues. The CDR3 DNA reads as TGTGCCAGCAGTGTGAGGACAGGGGGCACGAATTCACCCCTCCACTTT. Translated: CASSVRTGGTNSPLHF.

This chain connects TRBV2 to TRBJ2-6, with TRBD1 matching 8 bases. From germline, CDR1 is SNHLY and CDR2 FYNNEI. The length of the CDR3 is 14 residues. The ends lost 10 bases at V and 1 base at J; junction bases unmatched: 3. The CDR3 reads CATRQGSGANVLTF. Here the CDR3 DNA reads TGTGCCACTCGACAGGGGTCTGGGGCCAACGTCCTGACTTTC.

The chain joins TRBV6-2 or TRBV6-3 to TRBJ1-5; D is possibly TRBD1 (5 bases). The CDR3 is 17 residues long. V was cut by 4 bases and J by 0 bases, with 16 bases left in between. Germline CDR1 reads MNHEY; CDR2 reads SVGEGT. The CDR3 sequence is CASSWGTSSYSNQPQHF. CDR3 sequence (DNA): TGTGCCAGCAGTTGGGGCACAAGTAGTTATAGCAATCAGCCCCAGCATTTT.

The chain employs TRBV4-1 and TRBJ1-5; 8 bases agree with TRBD1. The CDR3 contains 16 residues. Germline V gene data show CDR1 as MGHRA and CDR2 as YSYEKL. The trim removed 2 bases at V and 4 bases at J, leaving 7 bases unmatched. CDR3 amino acids: CASSQTGQGINQPQHF. The CDR3 DNA reads as TGCGCCAGCAGCCAAACAGGACAGGGCATTAATCAGCCCCAGCATTTT.